The rows below give T cell receptor beta chains drawn from one sample of a study of CD8 T cells in ankylosing spondylitis. TCRdb re-analysed the 5' RACE reads in MiXCR, keeping a single row per CDR3 protein. The table records 330,000 or so distinct CDR3 sequences, around 7.6% of them present only once. Source material: blood, either unsorted or a sorted T cell fraction (not recorded which). The receptors originated from a male donor with ankylosing spondylitis. Both conserved end residues are part of each CDR3. Fields, in order: CDR3 length, J gene, V gene, clone size, D gene, CDR3 protein, CDR3 DNA. A D gene is named only where the DNA matches it firmly. Not every row has a clone size; where given, it reads once, few, many or a size class.

>17|TRBJ1-2|TRBV6-5|few|.
CASSYSGGALSHYGYTF
TGTGCCAGCAGTTACTCAGGGGGGGCACTAAGTCACTATGGCTACACCTTC
>17|TRBJ2-5|TRBV3-1|few|TRBD2
CASSQGYLAGGIETQYF
TGTGCCAGCAGCCAAGGATACCTAGCGGGAGGGATCGAGACCCAGTACTTC
>16|TRBJ2-3|TRBV2|many|TRBD2
CASSPWAGLVADTQYF
TGTGCCAGCAGTCCCTGGGCGGGACTAGTGGCAGATACGCAGTATTTT
>13|TRBJ2-7|TRBV7-9|few|TRBD2
CASSFSGGYVQYF
TGTGCCAGCAGCTTCTCGGGAGGCTACGTGCAGTACTTC
>15|TRBJ1-2|TRBV5-1|.|.
CASSLAVGGNYGYTF
TGCGCCAGCAGCTTGGCGGTCGGGGGCAACTATGGCTACACCTTC
>13|TRBJ2-5|TRBV4-2|.|.
CASSQDQQETQYF
TGTGCCAGCAGCCAAGATCAGCAAGAGACCCAGTACTTC
>16|TRBJ1-6|TRBV20-1|.|.
CSARYREAAYNSPLHF
TGCAGTGCTAGATACAGGGAGGCGGCCTATAATTCACCCCTCCACTTT
>13|TRBJ2-2|TRBV28|.|.
CASETFDTGELFF
TGTGCCAGCGAAACATTCGACACCGGGGAGCTGTTTTTT
>14|TRBJ1-1|TRBV30|.|TRBD1
CAWSTGGLNTEAFF
TGTGCCTGGAGCACAGGGGGCTTGAACACTGAAGCTTTCTTT
>15|TRBJ1-2|TRBV13|.|.
CATAIGTGSLAGYTF
TGTGCCACCGCCATAGGGACCGGCTCGTTGGCTGGCTACACCTTC
>14|TRBJ1-4|TRBV5-1|few|.
CASSYVQGDEKLFF
TGCGCCAGCAGCTATGTTCAAGGGGACGAAAAACTGTTTTTT
>15|TRBJ2-7|TRBV27|.|TRBD2
CASSLSLAGVYEQYF
TGTGCCAGCAGTTTGTCCCTAGCGGGAGTTTACGAGCAGTACTTC
>16|TRBJ2-7|TRBV18|.|TRBD2
CASSPRASGTDYEQYF
TGTGCCAGCTCACCACGGGCTAGCGGGACTGACTACGAGCAGTACTTC
>14|TRBJ2-3|TRBV7-9|few|.
CASSLRSVTDTQYF
TGTGCCAGCAGCTTAAGGTCCGTCACAGATACGCAGTATTTT
>15|TRBJ2-3|TRBV7-7|.|TRBD2
CASSRSGRSTDTQYF
TGTGCCAGCAGCCGTAGCGGGAGGAGCACAGATACGCAGTATTTT
>18|TRBJ2-1|TRBV4-2|few|.
CASSQVSSTRTSYNEQFF
TGTGCCAGCAGCCAAGTAAGCAGTACCAGAACATCCTACAATGAGCAGTTCTTC
>14|TRBJ2-7|TRBV29-1|many|.
CSVEDLIGGRSQYF
TGCAGCGTTGAAGATCTAATTGGGGGAAGGTCCCAGTACTTC
>13|TRBJ1-1|TRBV5-1|few|.
CASSPPGDTEAFF
TGCGCCAGCAGCCCTCCGGGAGATACTGAAGCTTTCTTT
>18|TRBJ2-7|TRBV10-3|.|TRBD2
CAITKGGLAGGSSYEQYF
TGTGCCATCACCAAAGGGGGACTAGCGGGAGGGAGCTCCTACGAGCAGTACTTC
>15|TRBJ1-1|TRBV20-1|few|TRBD1
CSARALDRVNTEAFF
TGCAGTGCTAGGGCGTTGGACAGGGTGAACACTGAAGCTTTCTTT
>15|TRBJ2-2|TRBV14|many|TRBD2
CASSLSGRSTGELFF
TGTGCCAGCAGCCTAAGCGGGAGGAGCACCGGGGAGCTGTTTTTT
>18|TRBJ2-1|TRBV6-2/TRBV6-3|few|TRBD1
CASSYPMQGVLSYNEQFF
TGTGCCAGCAGTTACCCCATGCAGGGGGTGTTGTCCTACAATGAGCAGTTCTTC
>17|TRBJ2-1|TRBV4-2|few|TRBD2
CASSHGLSGMGNNEQFF
TGTGCCAGCAGCCATGGACTAAGCGGGATGGGAAACAATGAGCAGTTCTTC
>17|TRBJ2-1|TRBV9|few|.
CASSHREEGGAYNEQFF
TGTGCCAGCAGCCATCGGGAGGAAGGGGGCGCTTACAATGAGCAGTTCTTC
>15|TRBJ2-1|TRBV5-1|few|.
CASSRSGPSYNEQFF
TGCGCCAGCAGCCGAAGCGGGCCTTCCTACAATGAGCAGTTCTTC
>18|TRBJ1-4|TRBV12-3/TRBV12-4|few|.
CASSFTPLGGATNEKLFF
TGTGCCAGCAGTTTCACCCCCTTGGGGGGCGCAACTAATGAAAAACTGTTTTTT
>13|TRBJ2-7|TRBV14|.|.
CASSGRQKAEQYF
TGTGCCAGCAGCGGACGACAGAAGGCCGAGCAGTACTTC
>17|TRBJ2-2|TRBV5-1|few|.
CASSFLGGFANTGELFF
TGCGCCAGCAGCTTCCTGGGCGGGTTCGCGAACACCGGGGAGCTGTTTTTT
>14|TRBJ2-1|TRBV7-2|few|.
CASTRIQNYNEQFF
TGTGCCAGCACAAGAATACAGAACTACAATGAGCAGTTCTTC